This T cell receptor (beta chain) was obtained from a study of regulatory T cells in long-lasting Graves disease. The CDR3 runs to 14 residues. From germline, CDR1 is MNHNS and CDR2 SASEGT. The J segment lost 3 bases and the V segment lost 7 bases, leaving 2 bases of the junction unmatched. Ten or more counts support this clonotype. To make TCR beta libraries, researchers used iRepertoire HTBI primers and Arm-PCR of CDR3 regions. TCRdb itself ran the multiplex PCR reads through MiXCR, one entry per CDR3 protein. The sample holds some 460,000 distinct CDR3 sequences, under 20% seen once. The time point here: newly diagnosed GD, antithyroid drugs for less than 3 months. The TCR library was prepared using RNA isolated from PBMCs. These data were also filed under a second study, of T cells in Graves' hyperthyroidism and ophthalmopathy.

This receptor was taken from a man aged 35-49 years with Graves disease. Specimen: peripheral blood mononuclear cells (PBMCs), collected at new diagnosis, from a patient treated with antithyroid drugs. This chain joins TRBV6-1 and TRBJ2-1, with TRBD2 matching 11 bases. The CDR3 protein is CASTGTSGYNEQFF. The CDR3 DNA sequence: TGTGCCAGCACCGGGACTAGCGGCTACAATGAGCAGTTCTTC.